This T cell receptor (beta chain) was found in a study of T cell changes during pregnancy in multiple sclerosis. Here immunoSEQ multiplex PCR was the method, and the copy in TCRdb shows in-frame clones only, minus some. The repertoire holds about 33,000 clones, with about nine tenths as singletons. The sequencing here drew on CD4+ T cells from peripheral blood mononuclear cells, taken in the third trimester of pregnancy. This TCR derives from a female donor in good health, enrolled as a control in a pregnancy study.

The CDR3: CASSPRTGREQYF. The CDR3 nucleotides are TGTGCCAGCAGCCCGCGGACAGGGAGGGAGCAGTACTTC. This sequence joins TRBV9 and TRBJ2-7; 8 positions match TRBD1. This CDR3 is 13 amino acids long. With 4 bases clipped from V and 7 bases from J, the junction kept 7 bases outside the gene matches. CDR1 and CDR2 (germline): SGDLS, YYNGEE.